These T cell receptor beta chains were read from a single sample in a study of blood T cells in healthy people across ages. Each CDR3 protein gets one entry after TCRdb re-called the 5' RACE reads with MiXCR. This sample has about 1.8 million distinct CDR3 sequences, with around 50% found just once. What was sequenced was blood. The receptors come from a woman between 35 and 50 years old in good health. Both conserved end residues are part of each CDR3. The order of the fields is J gene, clone size, D gene, V gene, CDR3 protein, CDR3 DNA. The D gene is left open where the match is weak. The size entry is marked missing in some rows and otherwise reads once, few, many or a size class.

>TRBJ2-5|.|.|TRBV29-1
CSGENNEQYF
TGCAGCGGGGAAAACAATGAGCAGTACTTC
>TRBJ2-7|few|TRBD2|TRBV7-2
CASRKDSGGVPYEQYF
TGTGCCAGCAGGAAAGATAGCGGGGGGGTCCCCTACGAGCAGTACTTC
>TRBJ1-2|few|TRBD1|TRBV4-1
CASSHQGATSYGYTF
TGCGCCAGCAGCCATCAGGGGGCGACTAGCTATGGCTACACCTTC
>TRBJ2-3|few|TRBD1|TRBV7-2
CASSSRTGGWTDTQYF
TGTGCCAGCAGCTCCCGGACAGGGGGTTGGACAGATACGCAGTATTTT
>TRBJ1-1|.|.|TRBV7-9
CASSPTREFTEAFF
TGTGCCAGCAGTCCCACTCGGGAATTCACTGAAGCTTTCTTT
>TRBJ2-7|once|TRBD1|TRBV6-6
CASGFRPGQGYEQYF
TGTGCCAGCGGTTTCCGCCCCGGACAGGGCTACGAGCAGTACTTC
>TRBJ1-1|.|TRBD1|TRBV6-5
CASSYLTGQGQNTEAFF
TGTGCCAGCAGTTACCTAACGGGACAGGGGCAGAACACTGAAGCTTTCTTT
>TRBJ1-4|few|.|TRBV20-1
CSAISARATNEKLFF
TGCAGTGCTATCTCGGCGAGGGCAACTAATGAAAAACTGTTTTTT
>TRBJ2-3|many|TRBD2|TRBV12-3/TRBV12-4
CASSRTSGADTQYF
TGTGCCAGCAGCCGGACTAGCGGCGCAGATACGCAGTATTTT
>TRBJ2-3|.|.|TRBV7-2
CASSLGAQGMKTDTQYF
TGTGCCAGCAGCTTAGGGGCCCAGGGAATGAAGACAGATACGCAGTATTTT
>TRBJ2-3|.|TRBD2|TRBV7-8
CASSLGRSRSAGGPVDTQYF
TGTGCCAGCAGCTTGGGGAGAAGCAGGTCAGCGGGGGGGCCTGTAGATACGCAGTATTTT
>TRBJ1-2|few|.|TRBV4-3
CASSQEDSYGYTF
TGCGCCAGCAGCCAAGAGGACAGCTATGGCTACACCTTC
>TRBJ2-1|few|TRBD1|TRBV7-2
CASSISGGHEQFF
TGTGCCAGCAGCATTTCAGGGGGCCATGAGCAGTTCTTC
>TRBJ2-7|.|TRBD2|TRBV11-2
CASSSAGGDFSYEQYF
TGTGCCAGCAGCTCAGCGGGGGGGGATTTCTCCTACGAGCAGTACTTC
>TRBJ2-7|.|.|TRBV3-1
CASSQVQGAYEQYF
TGTGCCAGCAGCCAAGTCCAGGGCGCGTACGAGCAGTACTTC
>TRBJ2-1|few|TRBD2|TRBV4-1
CASSQEGSAGGLHEQFF
TGCGCCAGCAGCCAAGAGGGGTCAGCGGGGGGGCTCCATGAGCAGTTCTTC
>TRBJ1-6|.|TRBD1|TRBV7-2
CASSPGTAHTLSPLHF
TGTGCCAGCAGCCCAGGGACAGCCCATACTCTTTCACCCCTCCACTTT
>TRBJ2-1|many|.|TRBV27
CASSQKGVGVDNEQFF
TGTGCCAGCAGCCAAAAGGGTGTGGGGGTGGACAATGAGCAGTTCTTC
>TRBJ2-2|.|.|TRBV2
CASSEARGIGELFF
TGTGCCAGCAGTGAAGCGCGAGGAATCGGGGAGCTGTTTTTT
>TRBJ2-1|once|.|TRBV11-2
CASSLTGTPSSYNEQFF
TGTGCCAGCAGCTTAACCGGGACGCCGAGCTCCTACAATGAGCAGTTCTTC
>TRBJ2-7|.|.|TRBV5-1
CASSLEVGVYEEQYF
TGCGCCAGCAGCTTGGAGGTTGGTGTTTACGAGGAGCAGTACTTC
>TRBJ2-5|.|.|TRBV15
CATSRRTAAGWETQYF
TGTGCCACCAGCAGACGTACCGCCGCGGGGTGGGAGACCCAGTACTTC
>TRBJ2-5|once|.|TRBV28
CASSSIGEATETRYF
TGTGCCAGCAGTTCAATTGGGGAAGCCACAGAGACCCGGTACTTC
>TRBJ1-1|once|.|TRBV4-2
CASSQGGGGGYPFF
TGTGCCAGCAGCCAAGGGGGCGGGGGCGGATATCCTTTCTTT
>TRBJ1-6|.|.|TRBV28
CASIAGPGGHSPLHF
TGTGCCAGCATAGCCGGGCCCGGCGGGCATTCACCCCTCCACTTT
>TRBJ1-6|.|.|TRBV12-3/TRBV12-4
CASRQSPTRYSPLHF
TGTGCCAGCAGACAGTCTCCTACTCGGTATTCACCCCTCCACTTT
>TRBJ2-1|few|.|TRBV12-3/TRBV12-4
CASSSSGGVPFF
TGTGCCAGCAGTTCCTCGGGGGGCGTACCGTTCTTC
>TRBJ2-1|.|.|TRBV5-1
CASSGNPLSEQFF
TGCGCCAGCAGCGGGAACCCTTTGTCTGAGCAGTTCTTC
>TRBJ1-4|few|.|TRBV4-2
CASSQEWKKLFF
TGTGCCAGCAGCCAAGAGTGGAAAAAACTGTTTTTT
>TRBJ2-5|.|.|TRBV12-3/TRBV12-4
CASSGSGQVETQYF
TGTGCCAGCAGCGGCAGTGGGCAGGTTGAGACCCAGTACTTC
>TRBJ2-7|.|.|TRBV28
CASSFPGSVSYEQYF
TGTGCCAGCAGTTTCCCAGGGTCCGTATCCTACGAGCAGTACTTC